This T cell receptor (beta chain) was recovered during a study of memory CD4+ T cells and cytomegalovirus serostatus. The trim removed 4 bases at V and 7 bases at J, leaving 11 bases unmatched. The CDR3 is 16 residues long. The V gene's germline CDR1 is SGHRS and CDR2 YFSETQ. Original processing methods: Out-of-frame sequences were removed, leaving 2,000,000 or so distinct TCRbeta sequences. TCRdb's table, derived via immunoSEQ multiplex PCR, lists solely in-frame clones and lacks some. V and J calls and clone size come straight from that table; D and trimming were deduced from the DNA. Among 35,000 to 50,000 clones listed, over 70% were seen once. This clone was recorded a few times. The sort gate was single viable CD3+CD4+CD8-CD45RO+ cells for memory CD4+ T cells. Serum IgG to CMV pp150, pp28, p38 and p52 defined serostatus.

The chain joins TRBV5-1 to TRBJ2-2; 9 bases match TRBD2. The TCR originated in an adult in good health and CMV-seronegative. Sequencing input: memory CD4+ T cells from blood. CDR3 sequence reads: CASSPANVAGVGELFF. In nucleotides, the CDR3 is TGCGCCAGCAGCCCCGCAAATGTAGCGGGGGTCGGGGAGCTGTTTTTT.